The 15 T cell receptor beta chains given below trace back to one sample, sequenced in a study of human T cells and chemical hapten exposure. MiXCR, run by TCRdb on the RACE reads, gives a single entry per CDR3 protein. This sample carries tens of thousands of distinct CDR3 sequences, 7.5% to 10% of them seen once, and the ten largest clones take roughly 13%. Time point specified: patch test 1, 2 weeks after DPC sensitization. Described treatment: therapeutic diphenylcyclopropenone sensitization with weekly scalp DPC. The sample was whole blood, taken in connection with sensitization to the hapten diphenylcyclopropenone (DPC). Receptor source: a woman between 40 and 50 years old with alopecia areata. Some clones in this sample may be carry-over from other donors' samples.

CDR3 amino acids: CASSQDPGQGTEAFF. In DNA, the CDR3 is TGCGCCAGCAGCCAAGATCCGGGACAGGGAACTGAAGCTTTCTTT. V and J are TRBV4-3 and TRBJ1-1; 9 nucleotides agree with TRBD1. This CDR3 region has 15 residues. Trimming removed 0 bases from V and 5 bases from J; junction bases left unmatched: 4. Germline V gene sequence: CDR1 LGHNA, CDR2 YSLEER.

The chain joins TRBV28 to TRBJ1-4, with TRBD1 matching 7 bases. Germline trimming cut 5 bases from V and 8 bases from J; bases unmatched to any gene: 11. Germline loops: CDR1 MDHEN, CDR2 SYDVKM. The CDR3 has 15 amino acids. The CDR3 nucleotides are TGTGCCAGCAGTCCTACAGGGGTAAGGGGCGAAAAACTGTTTTTT. As protein: CASSPTGVRGEKLFF.

V is TRBV4-1 and J is TRBJ2-4; 10 bases are shared with TRBD1. V trimming: 1 base; J trimming: 15 bases; junction bases outside the gene matches: 3. Germline V CDR1 and CDR2: MGHRA, YSYEKL. The CDR3 has 12 amino acids. CDR3 DNA sequence: TGCGCCAGCAGCCAAGGACAGGGGGCGCGGTACTTC. Protein product: CASSQGQGARYF.

The chain joins TRBV19 to TRBJ2-2; maybe TRBD1 (5 bases). CDR3 length: 16 residues. CDR1 and CDR2 from the germline V gene are LNHDA and SQIVND (reference sequence). Trimming shortened V by 3 bases and J by 0 bases, and 11 bases separated the two germline ends. CDR3 loop: CASSIQGVTNTGELFF. The DNA of the CDR3 is TGTGCCAGTAGTATTCAAGGGGTGACGAACACCGGGGAGCTGTTTTTT.

This clonotype was detected only a few times. This chain uses TRBV13 with TRBJ1-2; D is ambiguous. There are 14 residues in the CDR3. Per germline, CDR1 PRHDT and CDR2 FYEKMQ (reference sequence). V lost 0 bases and J 5 bases, leaving 10 bases between the germline ends. DNA of the CDR3: TGTGCCAGCAGCTTAGGTGCCAGGAATTATGGCTACACCTTC. Encoded protein: CASSLGARNYGYTF. Complete variable domain (other parts from reference TRBV13 and TRBJ1-2): AAGVIQSPRHLIKEKRETATLKCYPIPRHDTVYWYQQGPGQDPQFLISFYEKMQSDKGSIPDRFSAQQFSDYHSELNMSSLELGDSALYFCASSLGARNYGYTFGSGTRLTVV.

On this clonotype itself: A clone one base away is much larger, so this may be a read error. The CDR3: CSARDIYGYTF. The CDR3 region has the DNA TGCAGTGCCAGGGACATCTATGGCTACACCTTC. The chain joins TRBV20-1 to TRBJ1-2, with D possibly TRBD1 on 6 matching bases. Germline V gives CDR1 DFQATT, CDR2 SNEGSKA (reference sequence). The V and J ends lost 6 bases and 4 bases respectively, with 9 bases between them. This CDR3 is built from 11 residues.

This clonotype was observed a handful of times. The chain joins TRBV27 to TRBJ2-3, with a possible D match to TRBD2 (6 bases). The germline gives CDR1 MNHEY, CDR2 SMNVEV (reference sequence). With 3 bases removed from V and 3 bases from J, the gap between germline ends came to 19 bases. The CDR3 is 17 amino acids. The CDR3 loop is CASSLVRRGVGTDTQYF. The CDR3 DNA reads as TGTGCCAGCAGTTTGGTCCGGCGGGGTGTCGGGACAGATACGCAGTATTTT.

This clonotype has a count of ten or more. The chain carries TRBV24-1 and TRBJ2-3; D is unresolved. Per the germline V gene, CDR1 is KGHDR and CDR2 is SFDVKD. The CDR3 runs 15 residues. Trimming pared 3 bases from V and 2 bases from J, leaving 11 bases between. This CDR3 reads CATSDPTDITDTQYF. The CDR3 DNA sequence: TGTGCCACCAGTGATCCGACGGATATCACAGATACGCAGTATTTT.

Many counts were recorded for this clonotype. The chain is built from TRBV7-6 and TRBJ2-3; tentative D call: TRBD2 (6 bases). The CDR3 length is 14 residues. Trimming removed 3 bases from V and 1 base from J, with 8 bases in between. Germline V lookup: CDR1 SGHVS, CDR2 FNYEAQ. In nucleotides, the CDR3 is TGTGCCAGCAGCTTCGGCGGGGGCACAGATACGCAGTATTTT. It translates to CASSFGGGTDTQYF.

This clonotype appeared many times. V and J are TRBV6-1 and TRBJ1-1, with D possibly being TRBD1 (5 bases). Germline V gene sequence: CDR1 MNHNS, CDR2 SASEGT. This CDR3 is 11 amino acids long. The V end was cut by 6 bases, the J end by 10 bases, with 12 bases between. DNA of the CDR3: TGTGCCAGCAGCGTGCAGGGAGGAGCTTTCTTT. Its translation is CASSVQGGAFF.

The V gene is TRBV6-6, the J gene TRBJ2-7; a possible D gene is TRBD1 (6 bases). The V end was cut by 8 bases, the J end by 2 bases, with 16 bases between. This CDR3 spans 14 amino acids. Germline CDR1 is MNHNY and CDR2 is SVGAGI (reference sequence). In DNA form, the CDR3 reads TGTGCCAGCGCCTACCTACAGGGTCCCTACGAGCAGTACTTC. As protein: CASAYLQGPYEQYF.

There are many counts of this clonotype. The V call is TRBV6-4, the J call TRBJ2-1, with 12 bases fitting TRBD2. The germline CDR1 and CDR2 sequences are MRHNA and SNTAGT. The CDR3 spans 19 residues. V was clipped by 0 bases and J by 0 bases; unmatched bases: 6. DNA of the CDR3: TGTGCCAGCAGTGACTCAGCCCTAGCGGGGGGGCCCTCCTACAATGAGCAGTTCTTC. It codes for CASSDSALAGGPSYNEQFF.

This clonotype has at least ten counts. The rearrangement uses TRBV7-2 and TRBJ2-1; D uncertain. The CDR3 is 13 residues long. Per the germline V gene, CDR1 is SGHTA and CDR2 is FQGNSA. V was pared by 9 bases and J by 5 bases, with 14 bases between. This chain's CDR3 is CASHDPWDNEQFF. The CDR3 coding sequence is TGTGCCAGTCACGACCCATGGGACAATGAGCAGTTCTTC.

The chain is built from TRBV28 and TRBJ1-4; D is uncertain. This CDR3 is built from 14 residues. The germline V and J ends were trimmed by 6 bases and 4 bases, with 12 bases remaining between them. Germline V gene sequence: CDR1 MDHEN, CDR2 SYDVKM. The CDR3 here is CASSQAGFNEKLFF. CDR3 nucleotide sequence: TGTGCCAGCAGCCAAGCGGGCTTTAATGAAAAACTGTTTTTT. The full variable domain, in which reference TRBV28 and TRBJ1-4 provide the parts outside the CDR3, is DVKVTQSSRYLVKRTGEKVFLECVQDMDHENMFWYRQDPGLGLRLIYFSYDVKMKEKGDIPEGYSVSREKKERFSLILESASTNQTSMYLCASSQAGFNEKLFFGSGTQLSVL.

In this sample, this clonotype turned up many times. The rearrangement links TRBV18 to TRBJ1-1; 9 bases map to TRBD1. The germline V gene has CDR1 KGHSH and CDR2 LQKENI. This CDR3 has 16 residues. The V segment lost 2 bases and the J segment 5 bases; nucleotides outside the gene matches: 9. CDR3 region: CASSPSKGTGKTEAFF. The CDR3, as DNA: TGTGCCAGCTCACCATCTAAGGGGACAGGGAAGACTGAAGCTTTCTTT.